This T cell receptor beta chain was retrieved from a study of blood T cell repertoires in COVID-19. Whole-study context: The United States, Italy and Spain provided the acute and convalescent COVID-19 samples.

Seattle's enrolled individuals joined amid active infection and were then monitored longitudinally. Original data processing: From reference gene primer amplification, estimates of nucleated cell counts were derived. TCRdb keeps only in-frame clones here, not all; method: immunoSEQ multiplex PCR. V, J and clone size are those of that table, while D and trimming were read from the DNA. This table has roughly 45,000 clones, roughly 93% appearing once. Germline V gene lookup returns CDR1 MDHEN and CDR2 SYDVKM. The CDR3 runs to 15 residues. Trimming removed 7 bases from V and 5 bases from J; junction bases left unmatched: 9.

This chain uses TRBV28 with TRBJ2-1; 9 positions match TRBD1. This receptor was obtained from a man in his 60s with COVID-19, enrolled during active disease. The sequenced material came from peripheral blood. For the CDR3, the DNA is TGTGCCAGCAACTCCGGTGGGACAGGGAACAATGAGCAGTTCTTC. This sequence encodes CASNSGGTGNNEQFF.